A selection of T cell receptor beta chains follows, all from one sample in a study of CD8+ T cells in alopecia areata. TCRdb's table, derived via immunoSEQ multiplex PCR, lists solely in-frame clones and lacks some. Of 90,000 to 150,000 clones detected, around 61% appear once; the ten largest clones hold roughly 2.8%. Sequenced material: CD4+ T cells sorted from blood. Every receptor here comes from a human donor in good health. CDR3s include the opening cysteine and the closing phenylalanine or tryptophan. The order of the fields is D gene, clone size, J gene, V gene, CDR3 protein, CDR3 DNA. A D gene is named only where the DNA matches it firmly. A clone size is listed for some rows: how often the clone was seen (once, few, many), or a class if it is expanded.

-	-	TRBJ1-2	TRBV2	CASSAGQNYGYTF	TGTGCCAGCAGTGCCGGACAAAACTATGGCTACACCTTC
TRBD2	few	TRBJ2-7	TRBV7-2	CASSLQRGAYEQYF	TGTGCCAGCAGCCTCCAGCGGGGGGCATACGAGCAGTACTTC
-	-	TRBJ1-6	TRBV11-2	CASSLDLTYSPLHF	TGTGCCAGCAGCTTAGATCTAACCTATTCACCCCTCCACTTT
TRBD1	-	TRBJ2-7	TRBV29-1	CSARTGGKEQYF	TGCAGCGCACGGACAGGGGGGAAGGAGCAGTACTTC
-	-	TRBJ2-7	TRBV30	CAWSVGHGYEQYF	TGTGCCTGGAGTGTGGGGCACGGCTACGAGCAGTACTTC
TRBD2	few	TRBJ2-3	TRBV7-2	CASSSSGGPGTDTQYF	TGTGCCAGCAGCTCTAGCGGGGGCCCCGGCACAGATACGCAGTATTTT
-	-	TRBJ1-2	TRBV9	CASSPRVGSGYTF	TGTGCCAGCAGCCCTCGGGTGGGTAGTGGCTACACCTTC
TRBD1	few	TRBJ2-7	TRBV4-2	CASSQGQGPSVEQYF	TGTGCCAGCAGCCAAGGACAGGGTCCGTCGGTAGAGCAGTACTTC
-	-	TRBJ1-5	TRBV29-1	CSAQDSGNQPQHF	TGCAGCGCCCAGGACAGTGGCAATCAGCCCCAGCATTTT
TRBD2	-	TRBJ2-7	TRBV7-9	CASSSPRGGLDEQYF	TGTGCCAGCAGCTCCCCACGGGGGGGCCTAGACGAGCAGTACTTC
-	-	TRBJ2-7	TRBV5-6	CASSPGRIRGEQYF	TGTGCCAGCAGTCCGGGACGCATCAGGGGCGAGCAGTACTTC
TRBD1	-	TRBJ1-2	TRBV29-1	CSARQGNYGYTF	TGCAGCGCCCGACAGGGCAATTATGGCTACACCTTC
-	few	TRBJ2-1	TRBV2	CASSERGNEQFF	TGTGCCAGCAGTGAAAGGGGCAATGAGCAGTTCTTC
TRBD2	-	TRBJ2-1	TRBV29-1	CSVEDKRGTYYNEQFF	TGCAGCGTTGAAGACAAGCGGGGAACCTACTACAATGAGCAGTTCTTC
-	-	TRBJ1-3	TRBV5-1	CASSLGGRSSSGNTIYF	TGCGCCAGCAGCTTGGGGGGCAGGAGCAGCTCTGGAAACACCATATATTTT
-	-	TRBJ1-2	TRBV25-1	CASSGQRAGRNYGYTF	TGTGCCAGCAGTGGCCAAAGGGCAGGCCGAAACTATGGCTACACCTTC
-	-	TRBJ2-2	TRBV29-1	CGSRANTGELFF	TGCGGATCCCGAGCGAACACCGGGGAGCTGTTTTTT
-	-	TRBJ1-3	TRBV29-1	CSVRESSGNTIYF	TGCAGCGTCCGGGAAAGCTCTGGAAACACCATATATTTT
TRBD1	-	TRBJ2-7	TRBV5-1	CASSFGGQAYEQYF	TGCGCCAGCAGCTTTGGCGGACAGGCCTACGAGCAGTACTTC
-	-	TRBJ1-2	TRBV29-1	CSAADSFNYGYTF	TGCAGTGCGGCCGACAGTTTTAACTATGGCTACACCTTC
-	-	TRBJ2-7	TRBV29-1	CSAQVRGTYEQYF	TGCAGCGCCCAGGTACGGGGGACCTACGAGCAGTACTTC
-	-	TRBJ1-2	TRBV30	CAVQTRGYGYTF	TGTGCTGTCCAGACTCGAGGATATGGCTACACCTTC
TRBD2	few	TRBJ2-7	TRBV2	CASKGLAGARKYF	TGTGCCAGCAAAGGACTAGCGGGGGCCCGCAAGTACTTC
TRBD1	-	TRBJ2-3	TRBV4-1	CASSQAGGFEYTDTQYF	TGCGCCAGCAGCCAAGCAGGGGGCTTTGAGTACACAGATACGCAGTATTTT
TRBD2	-	TRBJ2-7	TRBV2	CASKLLAGAEQYF	TGTGCCAGCAAATTACTAGCGGGGGCCGAGCAGTACTTC
TRBD2	-	TRBJ2-5	TRBV19	CASSAGGPWETQYF	TGTGCCAGTAGCGCGGGGGGGCCGTGGGAGACCCAGTACTTC
-	-	TRBJ2-2	TRBV4-1	CASSPLGGGGELFF	TGCGCCAGCAGCCCCCTCGGAGGGGGCGGGGAGCTGTTTTTT
-	-	TRBJ2-1	TRBV5-1	CASSSGPGGPNEQFF	TGCGCCAGCAGCTCGGGACCCGGGGGCCCCAATGAGCAGTTCTTC
TRBD1	-	TRBJ2-5	TRBV25-1	CASNGQGQETQYF	TGTGCCAGCAACGGACAGGGACAAGAGACCCAGTACTTC
-	-	TRBJ1-2	TRBV30	CAWSVTGGAGYTF	TGTGCCTGGAGTGTCACCGGAGGGGCTGGCTACACCTTC
-	-	TRBJ2-4	TRBV4-1	CASSQDETGLAKNIQYF	TGCGCCAGCAGCCAAGATGAAACAGGCCTAGCCAAAAACATTCAGTACTTC
-	-	TRBJ1-6	TRBV30	CAWSSGENSPLHF	TGTGCCTGGAGCTCTGGGGAGAATTCACCCCTCCACTTT
-	-	TRBJ2-7	TRBV9	CASSRTRDTSYEQYF	TGTGCCAGCAGCCGTACGCGGGATACCTCCTACGAGCAGTACTTC
-	-	TRBJ1-2	TRBV30	CAWVKGGHYGYTF	TGTGCCTGGGTTAAGGGAGGTCACTATGGCTACACCTTC